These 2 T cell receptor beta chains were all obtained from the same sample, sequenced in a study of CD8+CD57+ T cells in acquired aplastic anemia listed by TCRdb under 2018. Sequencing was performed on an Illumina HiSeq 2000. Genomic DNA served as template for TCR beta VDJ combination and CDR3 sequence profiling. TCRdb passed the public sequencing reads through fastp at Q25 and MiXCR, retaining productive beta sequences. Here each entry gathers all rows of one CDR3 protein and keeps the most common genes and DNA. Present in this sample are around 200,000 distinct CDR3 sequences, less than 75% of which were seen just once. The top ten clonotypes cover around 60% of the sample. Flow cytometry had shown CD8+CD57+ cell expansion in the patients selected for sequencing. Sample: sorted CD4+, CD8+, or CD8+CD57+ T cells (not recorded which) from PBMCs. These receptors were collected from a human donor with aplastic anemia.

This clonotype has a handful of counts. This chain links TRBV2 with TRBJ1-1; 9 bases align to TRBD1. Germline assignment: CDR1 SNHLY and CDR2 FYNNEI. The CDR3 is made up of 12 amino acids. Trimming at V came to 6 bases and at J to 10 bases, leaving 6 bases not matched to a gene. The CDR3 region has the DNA TGTGCCAGCAGGGGGACAGGGAATCGAGCTTTCTTT. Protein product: CASRGTGNRAFF.

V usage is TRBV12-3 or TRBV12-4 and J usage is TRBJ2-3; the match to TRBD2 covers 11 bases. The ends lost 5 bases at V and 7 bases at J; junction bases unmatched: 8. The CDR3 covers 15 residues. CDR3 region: CASSNLAGGTHTQYF. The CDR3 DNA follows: TGTGCCAGCAGTAATCTAGCGGGAGGCACCCATACGCAGTATTTT.